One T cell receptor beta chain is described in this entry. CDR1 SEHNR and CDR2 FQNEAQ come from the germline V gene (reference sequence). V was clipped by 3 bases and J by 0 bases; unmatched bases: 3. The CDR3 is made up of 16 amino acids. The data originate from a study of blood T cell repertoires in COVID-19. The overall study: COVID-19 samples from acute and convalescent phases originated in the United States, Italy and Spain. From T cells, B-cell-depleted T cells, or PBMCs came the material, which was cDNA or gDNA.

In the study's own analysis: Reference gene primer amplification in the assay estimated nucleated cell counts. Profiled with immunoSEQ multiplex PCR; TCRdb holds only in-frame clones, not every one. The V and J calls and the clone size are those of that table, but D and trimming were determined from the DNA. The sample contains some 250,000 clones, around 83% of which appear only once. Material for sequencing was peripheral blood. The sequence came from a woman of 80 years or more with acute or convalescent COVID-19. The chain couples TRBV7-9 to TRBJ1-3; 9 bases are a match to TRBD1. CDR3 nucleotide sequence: TGTGCCAGCAGCTTGGACAGGGGCCTCTCTGGAAACACCATATATTTT. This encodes CASSLDRGLSGNTIYF.